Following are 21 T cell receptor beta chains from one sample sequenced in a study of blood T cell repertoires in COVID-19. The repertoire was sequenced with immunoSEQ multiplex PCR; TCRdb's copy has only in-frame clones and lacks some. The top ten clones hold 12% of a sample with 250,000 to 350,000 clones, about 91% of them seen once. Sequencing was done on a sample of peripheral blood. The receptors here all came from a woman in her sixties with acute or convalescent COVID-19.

The CDR3 is CATSDQFNTEAFF. For the CDR3, the DNA is TGTGCCACCAGTGATCAGTTCAACACTGAAGCTTTCTTT. The V call is TRBV24-1, the J call TRBJ1-1; the D is unclear. The germline CDR1 and CDR2 sequences are KGHDR and SFDVKD. This CDR3 is 13 amino acids long. Between the trimmed V and J ends, which lost 3 bases and 2 bases, there was a span of 6 bases.

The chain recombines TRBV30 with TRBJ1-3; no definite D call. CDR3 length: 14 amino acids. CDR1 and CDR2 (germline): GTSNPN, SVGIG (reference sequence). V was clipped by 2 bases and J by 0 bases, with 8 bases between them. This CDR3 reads CAWSIGSSGNTIYF. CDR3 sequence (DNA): TGTGCCTGGAGTATAGGGAGCTCTGGAAACACCATATATTTT.

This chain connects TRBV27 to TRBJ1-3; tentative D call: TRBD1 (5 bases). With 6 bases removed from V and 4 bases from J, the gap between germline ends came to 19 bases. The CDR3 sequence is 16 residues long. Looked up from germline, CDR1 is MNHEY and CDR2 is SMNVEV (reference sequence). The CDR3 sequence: CASSRTGSAPGNTIYF. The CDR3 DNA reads TGTGCCAGCAGCCGCACAGGCTCCGCTCCAGGAAACACCATATATTTT.

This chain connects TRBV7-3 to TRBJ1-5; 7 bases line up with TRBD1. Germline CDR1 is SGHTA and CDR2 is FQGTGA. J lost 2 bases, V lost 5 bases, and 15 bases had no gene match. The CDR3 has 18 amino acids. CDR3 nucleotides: TGTGCCAGCAGCCCAAGGCAGGGGGTTTTTAAGGGCAATCAGCCCCAGCATTTT. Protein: CASSPRQGVFKGNQPQHF.

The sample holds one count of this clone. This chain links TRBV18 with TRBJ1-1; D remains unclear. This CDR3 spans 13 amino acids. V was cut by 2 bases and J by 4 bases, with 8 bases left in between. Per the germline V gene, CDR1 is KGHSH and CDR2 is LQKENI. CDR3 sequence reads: CASSPIQFTEAFF. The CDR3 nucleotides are TGTGCCAGCTCACCAATCCAATTCACTGAAGCTTTCTTT.

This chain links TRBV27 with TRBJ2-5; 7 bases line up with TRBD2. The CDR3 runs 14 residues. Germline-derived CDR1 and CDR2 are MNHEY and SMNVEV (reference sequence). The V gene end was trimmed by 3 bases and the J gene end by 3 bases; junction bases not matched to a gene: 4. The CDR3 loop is CASSFSAGEETQYF. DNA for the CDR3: TGTGCCAGCAGTTTCAGTGCGGGGGAAGAGACCCAGTACTTC.

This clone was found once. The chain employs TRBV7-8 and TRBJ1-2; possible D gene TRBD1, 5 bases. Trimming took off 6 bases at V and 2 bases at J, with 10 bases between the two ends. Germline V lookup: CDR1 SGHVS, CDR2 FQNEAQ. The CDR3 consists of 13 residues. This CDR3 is CASRPQDNYGYTF. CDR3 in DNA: TGTGCCAGCAGGCCACAGGACAACTATGGCTACACCTTC. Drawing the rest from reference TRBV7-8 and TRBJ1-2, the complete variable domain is GAGVSQSPRYKVAKRGQDVALRCDPISGHVSLFWYQQALGQGPEFLTYFQNEAQLDKSGLPSDRFFAERPEGSVSTLKIQRTQQEDSAVYLCASRPQDNYGYTFGSGTRLTVV.

The CDR3 reads CASSQDGGQGEAFF. For the CDR3, the DNA is TGTGCCAGCAGCCAAGACGGCGGACAGGGTGAAGCTTTCTTT. The rearrangement links TRBV4-2 to TRBJ1-1; 8 nucleotides match TRBD1. After removal of 0 bases from V and 7 bases from J, the junction contained 4 bases not matched to a gene. Germline CDR1 is LGHNA and CDR2 is YNFKEQ. This CDR3 spans 14 amino acids.

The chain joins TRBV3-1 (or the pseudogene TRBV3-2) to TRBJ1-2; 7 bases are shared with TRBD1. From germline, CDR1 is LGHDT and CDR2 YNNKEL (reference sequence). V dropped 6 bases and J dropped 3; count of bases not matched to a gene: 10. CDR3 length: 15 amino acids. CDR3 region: CASRGGQHLDYGYTF. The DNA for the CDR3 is TGTGCCAGCAGGGGGGGACAGCACTTGGACTATGGCTACACCTTC.

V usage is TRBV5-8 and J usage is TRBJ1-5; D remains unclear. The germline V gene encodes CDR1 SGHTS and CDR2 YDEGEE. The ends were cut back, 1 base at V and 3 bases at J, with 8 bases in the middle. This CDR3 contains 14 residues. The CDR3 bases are TGTGCCAGCAGCTTGTACAGCTCCAATCAGCCCCAGCATTTT. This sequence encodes CASSLYSSNQPQHF.

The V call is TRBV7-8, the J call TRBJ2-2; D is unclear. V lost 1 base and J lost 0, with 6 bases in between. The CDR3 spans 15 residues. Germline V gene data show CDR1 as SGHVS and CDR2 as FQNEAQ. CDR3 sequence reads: CASSLVLTNTGELFF. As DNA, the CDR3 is TGTGCCAGCAGCTTAGTACTTACGAACACCGGGGAGCTGTTTTTT.

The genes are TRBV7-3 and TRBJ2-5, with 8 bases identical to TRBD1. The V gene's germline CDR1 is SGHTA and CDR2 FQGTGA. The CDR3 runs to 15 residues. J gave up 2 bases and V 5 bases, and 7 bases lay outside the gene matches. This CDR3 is CASSPTGVPQETQYF. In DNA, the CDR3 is TGTGCCAGCAGCCCGACAGGGGTCCCGCAAGAGACCCAGTACTTC.

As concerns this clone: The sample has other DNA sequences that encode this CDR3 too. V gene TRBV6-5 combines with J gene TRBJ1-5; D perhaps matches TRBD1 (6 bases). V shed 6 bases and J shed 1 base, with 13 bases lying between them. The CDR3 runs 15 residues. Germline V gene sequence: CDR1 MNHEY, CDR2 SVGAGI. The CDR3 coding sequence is TGTGCCAGCAGCCCGGACAGACCGAGCAATCAGCCCCAGCATTTT. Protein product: CASSPDRPSNQPQHF.

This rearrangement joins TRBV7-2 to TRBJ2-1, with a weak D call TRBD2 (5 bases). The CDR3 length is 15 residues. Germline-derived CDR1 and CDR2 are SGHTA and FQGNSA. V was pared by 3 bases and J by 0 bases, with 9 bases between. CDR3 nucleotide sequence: TGTGCCAGCAGCTTCTGGGAGCTCTCCTACAATGAGCAGTTCTTC. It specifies CASSFWELSYNEQFF.

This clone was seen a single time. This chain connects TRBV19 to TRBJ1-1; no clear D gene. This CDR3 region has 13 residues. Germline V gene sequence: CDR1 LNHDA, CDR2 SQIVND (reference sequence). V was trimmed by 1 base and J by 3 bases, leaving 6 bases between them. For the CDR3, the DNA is TGTGCCAGTAGTATAGTGGGAGACACTGAAGCTTTCTTT. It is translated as CASSIVGDTEAFF. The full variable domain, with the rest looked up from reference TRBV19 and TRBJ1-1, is DGGITQSPKYLFRKEGQNVTLSCEQNLNHDAMYWYRQDPGQGLRLIYYSQIVNDFQKGDIAEGYSVSREKKESFPLTVTSAQKNPTAFYLCASSIVGDTEAFFGQGTRLTVV.

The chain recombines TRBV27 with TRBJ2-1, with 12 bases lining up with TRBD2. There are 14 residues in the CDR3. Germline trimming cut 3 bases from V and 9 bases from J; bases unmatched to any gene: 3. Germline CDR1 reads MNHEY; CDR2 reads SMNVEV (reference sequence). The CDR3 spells CASSFKLAGGEQFF. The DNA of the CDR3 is TGTGCCAGCAGTTTTAAACTAGCGGGAGGTGAGCAGTTCTTC.

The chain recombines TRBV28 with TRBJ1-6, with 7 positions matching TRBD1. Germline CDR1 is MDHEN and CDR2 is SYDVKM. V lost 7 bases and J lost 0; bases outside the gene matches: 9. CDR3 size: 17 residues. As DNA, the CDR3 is TGTGCCAGCACCGCACCGACAGGGACCTCCTATAATTCACCCCTCCACTTT. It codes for CASTAPTGTSYNSPLHF.

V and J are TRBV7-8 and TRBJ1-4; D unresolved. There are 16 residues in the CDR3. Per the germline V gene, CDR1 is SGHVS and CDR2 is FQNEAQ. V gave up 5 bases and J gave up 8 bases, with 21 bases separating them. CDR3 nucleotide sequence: TGTGCCAGCAGCCTAAAGATACAGATCGCTGGGGAAAAACTGTTTTTT. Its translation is CASSLKIQIAGEKLFF. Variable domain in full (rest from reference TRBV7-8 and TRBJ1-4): GAGVSQSPRYKVAKRGQDVALRCDPISGHVSLFWYQQALGQGPEFLTYFQNEAQLDKSGLPSDRFFAERPEGSVSTLKIQRTQQEDSAVYLCASSLKIQIAGEKLFFGSGTQLSVL.

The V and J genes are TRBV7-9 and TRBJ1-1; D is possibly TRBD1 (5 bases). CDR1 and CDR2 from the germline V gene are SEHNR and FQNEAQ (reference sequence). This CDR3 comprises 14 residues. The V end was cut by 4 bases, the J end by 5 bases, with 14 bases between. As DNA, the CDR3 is TGTGCCAGCAGCTCCGGGGGACGGGGAACTGAAGCTTTCTTT. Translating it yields CASSSGGRGTEAFF.

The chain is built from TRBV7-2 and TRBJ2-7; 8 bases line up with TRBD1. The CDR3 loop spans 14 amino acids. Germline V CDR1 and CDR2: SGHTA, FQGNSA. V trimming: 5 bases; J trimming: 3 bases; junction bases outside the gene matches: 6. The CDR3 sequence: CASSRPGTGYEQYF. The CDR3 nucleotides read TGTGCCAGCAGCCGTCCCGGGACAGGCTACGAGCAGTACTTC. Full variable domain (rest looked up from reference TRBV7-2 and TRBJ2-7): GAGVSQSPSNKVTEKGKDVELRCDPISGHTALYWYRQSLGQGLEFLIYFQGNSAPDKSGLPSDRFSAERTGGSVSTLTIQRTQQEDSAVYLCASSRPGTGYEQYFGPGTRLTVT.

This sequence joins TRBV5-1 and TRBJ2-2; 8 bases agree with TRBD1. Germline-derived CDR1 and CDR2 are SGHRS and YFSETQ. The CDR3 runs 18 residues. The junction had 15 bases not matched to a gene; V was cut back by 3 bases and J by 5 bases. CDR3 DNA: TGCGCCAGCAGCTATCAGCCTTGGACAGGGTACTCTACCGGGGAGCTGTTTTTT. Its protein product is CASSYQPWTGYSTGELFF.